One T cell receptor (beta chain) is described in this entry. The antigen it binds to is not known. It has no much larger one-base neighbor in the sample; base qualities were not kept. The data are from a study of Graves' ophthalmopathy and Graves' hyperthyroidism (dated by TCRdb to 2017 to 2018). Background on the whole study: Peripheral blood was collected before any treatment was given, at the time of initial diagnosis. The study used signatures of the TCR beta repertoire to tell Graves' ophthalmopathy apart from Graves' hyperthyroidism and to predict which patients would progress to ophthalmopathy. In total, around 130 blood samples were TCR-sequenced: fewer than 50 ophthalmopathy, some 75 hyperthyroidism and some 17 hyperthyroidism-to-ophthalmopathy patients. To explore V-J signatures distinguishing ophthalmopathy from hyperthyroidism, a discovery set of under 110 patients (fewer than 45 ophthalmopathy, roughly 56 stable hyperthyroidism) was enrolled. An independent validation cohort comprised around 20 hyperthyroidism patients and roughly 15 patients who later progressed from hyperthyroidism to ophthalmopathy. In five or six hyperthyroidism patients, the T-cell repertoire of thyroid tissue was compared with the T-cell repertoire of blood. Once sampling was done, hyperthyroidism patients were given methimazole at a starting dose of 30 mg daily, while ophthalmopathy patients were given high-dose intravenous methylprednisolone. The 100 discovery patients were randomly split 7:3 into training and test sets. The study at large found these results: Most expanded thyroid clonotypes with frequency above 0.001 were also detected in blood, suggesting blood repertoires may reflect the thyroid immune response. The 13-signature model separated ophthalmopathy from stable hyperthyroidism with approximately 90% sensitivity and around 81% specificity in cross-validation, and 80%/75% in the test set. In validation, the model predicted ophthalmopathy progression with about 71% sensitivity and about 77% specificity; fewer than 15 predicted patients were CT-confirmed with GO in a median of 6.5 months. No statistical method was used to set the sample size in advance, and the investigators knew which group each participant was assigned to.

TCR beta CDR3 regions were amplified from RNA transcripts for repertoire sequencing. A first-round RT-PCR used HTBI primers with the Qiagen OneStep RT-PCR kit, followed by a second-round multiplex PCR, size selection and purification. The libraries underwent paired-end sequencing with 100 bp reads on an Illumina HiSeq2000. Per the source publication's procedure: SOAPnuke was used for read processing, and reads with adapters, uncalled bases, a mean Phred below 15, or no exact constant-primer or identifier match were discarded. COPE v1.2.5 was used to merge high-quality paired reads. Unique nucleotide sequences were defined as clonotypes and aligned to IMGT TRB V, D and J references using MiTCR v1.1. Only V-J combinations with frequency above 0.0001 were analysed, covering 98% to 99.2% of repertoires. For each V-J combination, a TCR clonal expansion and chaos score was defined as the ratio of F50 clonal expansion to chaos observed in the TCRdist matrix. Welch's t-statistics and random forest were used to reduce the features to 10 to 15 V-J combinations, which were then used as input to a naive Bayes classifier. Thyroid-blood repertoire similarity was quantified with the Morisita-Horn index. TCRdb reran the public reads through fastp at Q25 and MiXCR, keeping productive beta chains. Each CDR3 protein gets just one entry, which takes the most common genes and DNA from the rows behind it. These V and J calls derive from TCRdb rather than the authors' analysis. The sample data list some 400,000 distinct CDR3 sequences, and 18% of these were observed just once. Around 1.5% of the sample goes to the ten largest clones.

Ophthalmopathy patients were characterized by moderately to severely active disease, a Clinical Activity Score of at least 3, a NOSPECS grade of at least 4, and a disease duration under 3 months. Patients were excluded if they had other autoimmune diseases, uncontrolled infections, pregnancy or lactation. Diagnosis was based on clinical symptoms, serum thyroxine, TRAb, thyroid ultrasound and orbital computed tomography. Using Ficoll-Paque density gradient centrifugation, PBMCs were isolated from over 8.5 ml of fresh peripheral blood. Trizol reagent was used to extract the total RNA, and its quality was then checked on an Agilent 2100 Bioanalyzer. The CDR3, cysteine through phenylalanine, is 13 amino acids long. This entry keeps only the CDR3 DNA: 39 bases, framed from base 1. The germline V gene sets CDR1 to SGHTA and CDR2 to FQGTGA. V ends up 4 bases short and J 7 bases short, with an unmatched junction base count of 3.

The sequencing sample was made of peripheral blood. The clonotype comes from a woman aged 18-35 years with Graves' ophthalmopathy. Donor details come from another sample of the same person, matched by shared clones. The chain links TRBV7-3 with TRBJ1-2, with 10 central nucleotides matching TRBD1. In nucleotide form, the sequence is TGTGCCAGCAGCTCAGGGACAGGGGTTGGCTACACCTTC. It codes for CASSSGTGVGYTF.